Shown below are 9 T cell receptor beta chains from a single sample sequenced in a study of cytomegalovirus exposure and HLA in healthy donors. Researchers ran the PCR with 60 Vbeta and 13 Jbeta primers. TCRdb's table, derived via immunoSEQ multiplex PCR, lists solely in-frame clones and lacks some. The table records some 200,000 clones, roughly 83% of them present only once. The sample consisted of PBMCs. These receptors originate from a male donor in good health and CMV-seropositive.

CDR3 sequence: CASSLTVKETQYF. The DNA of the CDR3 is TGTGCCAGCAGCTTGACAGTTAAAGAGACCCAGTACTTC. The chain combines TRBV13 with TRBJ2-5, with a tentative D call TRBD1 (5 bases). The V end was cut by 3 bases, the J end by 3 bases, with 8 bases between. This CDR3 spans 13 amino acids. CDR1 is PRHDT, CDR2 FYEKMQ, per germline (reference sequence).

The chain recombines TRBV27 with TRBJ1-2; TRBD1 is a possible D gene (5 bases). This CDR3 spans 15 amino acids. CDR1 is MNHEY, CDR2 SMNVEV, per germline (reference sequence). The V and J ends lost 2 bases and 7 bases respectively, with 17 bases between them. The CDR3 nucleotides are TGTGCCAGCAGTTTACTCGGGGAGGGGCCCCTTGGCTACACCTTC. It encodes CASSLLGEGPLGYTF.

The rearrangement joins TRBV4-2 to TRBJ2-7, with no clear D. Germline V gene sequence: CDR1 LGHNA, CDR2 YNFKEQ. The CDR3 covers 13 residues. V was trimmed by 1 base and J by 7 bases, leaving 11 bases between them. CDR3 protein: CASSQALPLEQYF. CDR3 DNA: TGTGCCAGCAGCCAAGCTCTACCCCTAGAGCAGTACTTC.

The chain joins TRBV6-5 to TRBJ1-2; 9 bases align to TRBD1. The germline V gene encodes CDR1 MNHEY and CDR2 SVGAGI. CDR3 length: 13 residues. Germline trimming cut 6 bases from V and 4 bases from J; bases unmatched to any gene: 3. The CDR3 region is CASRQGASYGYTF. CDR3 sequence (DNA): TGTGCCAGCAGACAGGGGGCGAGCTATGGCTACACCTTC.

The rearrangement links TRBV14 to TRBJ2-1; 9 bases line up with TRBD1. Per germline, CDR1 SGHDN and CDR2 FVKESK. The CDR3 is made up of 12 amino acids. V shed 4 bases and J 14 bases; nucleotides not matched to a gene: 6. In DNA, the CDR3 is TGTGCCAGCAGCCCGGACAGGGGAAGAAAGTTCTTC. It codes for CASSPDRGRKFF.

This clone appeared a few times. The rearrangement uses TRBV2 and TRBJ2-3, with TRBD2 matching over 13 bases. Germline CDR1 reads SNHLY; CDR2 reads FYNNEI. CDR3 length equals 18 residues. Trimming took 6 bases from V and 1 from J; bases not matched to a gene: 10. The CDR3 DNA reads TGTGCCAGCAGGGAGGAACTAGCGGGAGGGCCTGGCACAGATACGCAGTATTTT. Translation: CASREELAGGPGTDTQYF.

The J gene is TRBJ2-1, the V gene TRBV25-1, with 10 positions matching TRBD2. Germline V lookup: CDR1 MGHDK, CDR2 SYGVNS. There are 17 residues in the CDR3. V lost 4 bases to trimming and J lost 5 bases; unmatched junction nucleotides: 11. CDR3 loop: CASSASAKAGGNNEQFF. The CDR3 DNA reads as TGTGCCAGCAGTGCATCAGCTAAAGCGGGGGGGAACAATGAGCAGTTCTTC.

This rearrangement joins TRBV28 to TRBJ2-7; perhaps TRBD1 as D (5 bases). Per germline, CDR1 MDHEN and CDR2 SYDVKM. V was pared by 5 bases and J by 4 bases, with 21 bases between. This CDR3 is built from 16 residues. CDR3 loop: CASSPRFGDTGYEQYF. The CDR3 bases are TGTGCCAGCAGTCCGAGATTCGGAGACACAGGTTACGAGCAGTACTTC.

V and J are TRBV28 and TRBJ1-1; 9 bases match TRBD1. The CDR3 is made up of 18 amino acids. Germline CDR1 MDHEN, CDR2 SYDVKM. V lost 5 bases and J lost 0; bases outside the gene matches: 13. CDR3 sequence reads: CASSDKPGQGPMNTEAFF. In DNA form, the CDR3 reads TGTGCCAGCAGTGACAAACCGGGACAGGGCCCTATGAACACTGAAGCTTTCTTT. The full variable domain, completed using reference TRBV28 and TRBJ1-1, is DVKVTQSSRYLVKRTGEKVFLECVQDMDHENMFWYRQDPGLGLRLIYFSYDVKMKEKGDIPEGYSVSREKKERFSLILESASTNQTSMYLCASSDKPGQGPMNTEAFFGQGTRLTVV.